This paragraph covers one T cell receptor (beta chain) sequence. The sample holds other DNA sequences that translate to the same CDR3. Here immunoSEQ multiplex PCR was the method, and the copy in TCRdb shows in-frame clones only, minus some. Of some 140,000 clones in the sample, roughly 77% are singletons; the top ten hold about 5%. Trimming left V 5 bases short and J 1 base short, with 9 bases between. CDR1 and CDR2 (germline): SGHRS, YFSETQ. The CDR3 runs 13 residues. This record belongs to a study of blood T cell repertoires in COVID-19. Study as a whole: Italy, Spain and the United States were the sources of the convalescent and acute COVID-19 samples. T cells, B-cell-depleted T cells, or PBMCs supplied cDNA or gDNA.

Patients in Seattle were enrolled during active infection, then followed longitudinally. The TCR comes from an older woman with COVID-19, enrolled during active disease. What was sequenced was peripheral blood. The chain recombines TRBV5-1 with TRBJ1-1; possible D gene TRBD1, 5 bases. CDR3 bases: TGCGCCAGCAGTGGTCAGGGGAACACTGAAGCTTTCTTT. Protein product: CASSGQGNTEAFF.